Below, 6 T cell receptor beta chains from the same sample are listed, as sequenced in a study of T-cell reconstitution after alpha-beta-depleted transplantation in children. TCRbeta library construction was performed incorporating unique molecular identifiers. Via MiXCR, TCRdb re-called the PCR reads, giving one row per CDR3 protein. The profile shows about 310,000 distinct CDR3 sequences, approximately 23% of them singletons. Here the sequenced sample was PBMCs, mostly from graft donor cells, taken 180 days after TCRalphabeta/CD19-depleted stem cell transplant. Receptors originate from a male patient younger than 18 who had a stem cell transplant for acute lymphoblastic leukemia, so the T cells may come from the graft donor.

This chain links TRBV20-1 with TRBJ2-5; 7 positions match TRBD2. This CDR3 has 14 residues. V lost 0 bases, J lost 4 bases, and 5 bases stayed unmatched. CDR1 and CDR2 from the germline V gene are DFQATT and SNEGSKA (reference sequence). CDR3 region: CSARDGLGGETQYF. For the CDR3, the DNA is TGCAGTGCTAGAGACGGACTAGGCGGAGAGACCCAGTACTTC.

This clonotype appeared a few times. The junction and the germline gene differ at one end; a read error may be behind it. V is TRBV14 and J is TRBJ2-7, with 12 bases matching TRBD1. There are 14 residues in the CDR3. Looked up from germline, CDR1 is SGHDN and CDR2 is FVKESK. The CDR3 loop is CASSQLYRDRGQFF. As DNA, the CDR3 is TGTGCCAGCAGCCAACTTTACCGGGACAGGGGGCAATTTTTC. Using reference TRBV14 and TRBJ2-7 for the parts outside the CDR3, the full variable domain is EAGVTQFPSHSVIEKGQTVTLRCDPISGHDNLYWYRRVMGKEIKFLLHFVKESKQDESGMPNNRFLAERTGGTYSTLKVQPAELEDSGVYFCASSQLYRDRGQFFGPGTRLTVT.

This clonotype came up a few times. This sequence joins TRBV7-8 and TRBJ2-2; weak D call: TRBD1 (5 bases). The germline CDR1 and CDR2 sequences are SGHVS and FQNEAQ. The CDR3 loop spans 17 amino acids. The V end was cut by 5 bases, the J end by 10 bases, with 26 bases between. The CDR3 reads CASSRTFQGDVRKELFF. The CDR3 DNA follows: TGTGCCAGCAGCCGGACATTTCAGGGCGACGTACGGAAGGAGCTGTTTTTT.

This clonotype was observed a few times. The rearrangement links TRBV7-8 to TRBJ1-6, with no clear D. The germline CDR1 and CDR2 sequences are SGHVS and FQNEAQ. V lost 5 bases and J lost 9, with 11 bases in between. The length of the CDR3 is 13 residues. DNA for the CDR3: TGTGCCAGCAGCGTCCCACCCCGTTCACCCCTCCACTTT. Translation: CASSVPPRSPLHF.

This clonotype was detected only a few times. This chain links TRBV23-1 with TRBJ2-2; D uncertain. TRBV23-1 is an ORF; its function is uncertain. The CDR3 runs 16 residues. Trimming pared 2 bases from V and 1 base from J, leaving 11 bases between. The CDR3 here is CASSQRPSQNTGELFF. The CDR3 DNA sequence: TGCGCCAGCAGTCAACGTCCCAGTCAGAACACCGGGGAGCTGTTTTTT.

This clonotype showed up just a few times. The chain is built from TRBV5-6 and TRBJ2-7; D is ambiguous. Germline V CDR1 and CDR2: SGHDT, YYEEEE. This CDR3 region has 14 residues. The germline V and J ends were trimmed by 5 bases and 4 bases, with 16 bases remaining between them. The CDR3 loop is CASRTYLPPYEQYF. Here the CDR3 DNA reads TGTGCCAGCAGAACTTATCTCCCACCTTACGAGCAGTACTTC.